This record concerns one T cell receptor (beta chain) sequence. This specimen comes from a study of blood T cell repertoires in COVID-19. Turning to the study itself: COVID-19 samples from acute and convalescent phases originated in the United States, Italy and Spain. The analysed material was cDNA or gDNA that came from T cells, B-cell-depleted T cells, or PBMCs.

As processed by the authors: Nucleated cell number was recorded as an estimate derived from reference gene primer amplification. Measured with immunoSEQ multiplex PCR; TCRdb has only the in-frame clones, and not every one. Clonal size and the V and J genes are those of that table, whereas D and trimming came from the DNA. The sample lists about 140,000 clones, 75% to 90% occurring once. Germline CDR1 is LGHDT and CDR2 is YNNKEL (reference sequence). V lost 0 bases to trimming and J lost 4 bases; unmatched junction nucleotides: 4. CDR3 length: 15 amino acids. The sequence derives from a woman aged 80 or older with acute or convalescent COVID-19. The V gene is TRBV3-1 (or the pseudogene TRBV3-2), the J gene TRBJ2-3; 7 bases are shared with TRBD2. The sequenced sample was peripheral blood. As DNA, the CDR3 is TGTGCCAGCAGCCAAGACTCAACTAGCGCAGATACGCAGTATTTT. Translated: CASSQDSTSADTQYF.